These T cell receptor beta chains were read from a single sample in a study of CD8+ T cells in alopecia areata. TCRdb keeps only in-frame clones here, not all; method: immunoSEQ multiplex PCR. The sample contains some 200,000 clones, around 56% of which appear only once. The sequencing used CD4+ T cells sorted from blood, collected at week 4, from a patient treated with tofacitinib. The receptors come from a human donor with alopecia areata. The CDR3 runs from the conserved cysteine through the conserved F or W. D genes are given only for firm matches.

>TRBJ2-5|TRBV29-1|TRBD1
TGCAGCGTTCGGATAGGACAGGGCCGAGAGACCCAGTACTTC
CSVRIGQGRETQYF
>TRBJ2-6|TRBV30|NA
TGTGCCTTCAGGGGGGTATCCCCTGGGGCCAACGTCCTGACTTTC
CAFRGVSPGANVLTF
>TRBJ1-5|TRBV6-6|TRBD1
TGTGCCAGCAGTTCCACAGGGGGTGATCAGCCCCAGCATTTT
CASSSTGGDQPQHF
>TRBJ2-7|TRBV27|NA
TGTGCCAGCAGACCTCCAGGGCTTTACGAGCAGTACTTC
CASRPPGLYEQYF
>TRBJ1-3|TRBV6-5|NA
TGTGCCAGCAGTCTGGGGTCCCCGGGTCTTGACACCATATATTTT
CASSLGSPGLDTIYF
>TRBJ2-5|TRBV18|NA
TGTGCCAGCTCACCACAGGTGGGGGGCGCCGAGGAGACCCAGTACTTC
CASSPQVGGAEETQYF
>TRBJ2-1|TRBV11-2|NA
TGTGCCAGCTCAAGTCGGACCTCCTCCACCCGGGGGAATGAGCAGTTCTTC
CASSSRTSSTRGNEQFF
>TRBJ2-5|TRBV9|NA
TGTGCCAGCAGCGTAAGCAGTCTCCTCCAAGAGACCCAGTACTTC
CASSVSSLLQETQYF
>TRBJ1-2|TRBV10-3|NA
TGTGCCATCAGTGATGGGGTGCATGGGGGAGCTAACTATGGCTACACCTTC
CAISDGVHGGANYGYTF
>TRBJ1-2|TRBV4-1|TRBD1
TGCGCCAGCAGCCACCCGGACAGGGAGTACGGCTACACCTTC
CASSHPDREYGYTF
>TRBJ1-5|TRBV29-1|NA
TGCAGCGCTGGGTACGACAGCAATCAGCCCCAGCATTTT
CSAGYDSNQPQHF